This TCR beta chain derives from a study of blood T cell repertoires in COVID-19. Overall study: Samples taken during acute and convalescent COVID-19 were collected in the United States, Italy and Spain. Sources were T cells, B-cell-depleted T cells, or PBMCs; the material itself was cDNA or gDNA.

The V and J ends lost 5 bases and 5 bases respectively, with 6 bases between them. Germline CDR1 reads MNHEY; CDR2 reads SMNVEV (reference sequence). The CDR3 consists of 11 residues. Generated by immunoSEQ multiplex PCR, the TCRdb table keeps only in-frame clones and is missing some. Of 25,000 or so clones listed, around 90% are singletons. The V call is TRBV27, the J call TRBJ2-5; no reliable D call. Sequencing was done on a sample of peripheral blood. This receptor was taken from a man between 70 and 80 years old with acute or convalescent COVID-19. This chain's CDR3 is CASSPPETQYF. CDR3 nucleotides: TGTGCCAGCAGTCCCCCTGAGACCCAGTACTTC.